These 31 T cell receptor beta chains were all obtained from the same sample, sequenced in a study of T cell repertoires in cytomegalovirus infection. A single record per CDR3 protein comes from TCRdb applying MiXCR to the reads. This table has under 150,000 distinct CDR3 sequences, 7% to 9.5% appearing once. The sequenced sample consisted of PBMCs. These receptors were obtained from a human donor in good health (CMV status not recorded). Some clones in this sample may be carry-over from other donors' samples.

There are a few counts of this clonotype. In DNA, the CDR3 is TGTGCCAGCAGCTTATTCCCAGGGGACACTGAAGCTTTCTTT. The encoded protein is CASSLFPGDTEAFF. The chain employs TRBV11-2 and TRBJ1-1; tentative D call: TRBD1 (6 bases). The CDR3 contains 14 residues. Germline-derived CDR1 and CDR2 are SGHAT and FQNNGV. V lost 2 bases, J lost 3 bases, and 10 bases lay in between.

Of note for this clonotype: Given a much more abundant clone one base away, this may be a read error. The chain joins TRBV28 to TRBJ2-4; 7 bases are a match to TRBD1. V was pared by 1 base and J by 6 bases, with 6 bases of the junction left unmatched. Germline lookup yields CDR1 MDHEN and CDR2 SYDVKM. This CDR3 is built from 15 residues. CDR3 DNA sequence: TGTGCCAGCAGTTTATTCCCCAGGGGGAGAAACATTCAGTACTTC. Residues: CASSLFPRGRNIQYF.

This chain links TRBV10-3 with TRBJ1-1; the match to TRBD1 covers 8 bases. Germline CDR1 ENHRY, CDR2 SYGVKD. The CDR3 has 14 amino acids. After removal of 4 bases from V and 3 bases from J, the junction contained 4 bases not matched to a gene. The CDR3 DNA reads TGTGCCATCAGTGCAGGGGGCTTGGACACTGAAGCTTTCTTT. Amino acid sequence: CAISAGGLDTEAFF.

This clonotype has ten or more counts. The chain links TRBV12-3 or TRBV12-4 to TRBJ1-6; D unresolved. The V and J ends lost 3 bases and 11 bases respectively, with 11 bases between them. The CDR3 extends over 13 amino acids. CDR3 amino acids: CASSFRFTAPLHF. CDR3 bases: TGTGCCAGCAGTTTTCGGTTTACGGCACCCCTCCACTTT.

This clonotype was seen ten or more times. The chain joins TRBV11-1 to TRBJ2-7; D is perhaps TRBD2 (6 bases). Trimming took off 5 bases at V and 5 bases at J, with 16 bases between the two ends. The germline V gene encodes CDR1 SGHAT and CDR2 FQDESV (reference sequence). The CDR3 is 14 amino acids. The CDR3 sequence is CASSRTGVTNEQYF. The CDR3 bases are TGTGCCAGCAGCCGCACGGGAGTGACGAACGAGCAGTACTTC. Based on the CDR3 plus reference TRBV11-1 and TRBJ2-7, the full variable domain is EAEVAQSPRYKITEKSQAVAFWCDPISGHATLYWYRQILGQGPELLVQFQDESVVDDSQLPKDRFSAERLKGVDSTLKIQPAELGDSAMYLCASSRTGVTNEQYFGPGTRLTVT.

The table lists this clonotype with many counts. V and J are TRBV27 and TRBJ1-2; D ambiguous. Trimming removed 3 bases at V and 0 bases at J, with 8 bases between. CDR3 length: 14 amino acids. Germline CDR1 is MNHEY and CDR2 is SMNVEV (reference sequence). The CDR3 spells CASSLSGSNYGYTF. The CDR3, as DNA: TGTGCCAGCAGTTTGTCAGGATCTAACTATGGCTACACCTTC.

This clonotype was counted ten times or more. The V gene is TRBV10-3, the J gene TRBJ2-1; 9 bases line up with TRBD1. Germline CDR1 is ENHRY and CDR2 is SYGVKD. J gave up 3 bases and V 10 bases, and 7 bases lay outside the gene matches. This CDR3 is built from 14 residues. Here the CDR3 reads CATSTGGLYNEQFF. As DNA, the CDR3 is TGTGCCACCTCTACAGGGGGCCTCTACAATGAGCAGTTCTTC.

This clonotype has ten or more counts. This rearrangement joins TRBV5-1 to TRBJ2-3, with TRBD1 matching over 8 bases. Germline lookup yields CDR1 SGHRS and CDR2 YFSETQ. Trimming took 0 bases from V and 0 from J; bases not matched to a gene: 3. There are 16 residues in the CDR3. The CDR3 sequence: CASSLGQGRSTDTQYF. The CDR3 DNA reads as TGCGCCAGCAGCTTGGGACAGGGGAGAAGCACAGATACGCAGTATTTT.

This clonotype was observed at least ten times. V and J are TRBV28 and TRBJ2-1, with D possibly matching TRBD1 (6 bases). Looked up from germline, CDR1 is MDHEN and CDR2 is SYDVKM. This CDR3 region has 14 residues. Trimming cost V 6 bases and J 8 bases, with 17 bases left between them. CDR3 region: CASRTGTLNDEQFF. CDR3 nucleotide sequence: TGTGCCAGCAGGACCGGGACACTTAACGATGAGCAGTTCTTC.

This clonotype was found a few times. The V gene is TRBV28, the J gene TRBJ2-7; D not resolved. The CDR3 covers 12 residues. Germline assignment: CDR1 MDHEN and CDR2 SYDVKM. V lost 6 bases and J 2 bases, leaving 8 bases between the germline ends. CDR3 protein: CASRRSTYEQYF. The CDR3, as DNA: TGTGCCAGCAGACGGTCTACCTACGAGCAGTACTTC. The complete variable domain, with remaining parts taken from reference TRBV28 and TRBJ2-7, reads DVKVTQSSRYLVKRTGEKVFLECVQDMDHENMFWYRQDPGLGLRLIYFSYDVKMKEKGDIPEGYSVSREKKERFSLILESASTNQTSMYLCASRRSTYEQYFGPGTRLTVT.

This rearrangement joins TRBV5-1 to TRBJ2-5, with 12 bases identical to TRBD2. Looked up from germline, CDR1 is SGHRS and CDR2 is YFSETQ. The CDR3 totals 15 residues. J gave up 5 bases and V 6 bases, and 8 bases lay outside the gene matches. The CDR3 reads CASTGLAGLRETQYF. Written as DNA, the CDR3 is TGCGCCAGCACCGGACTAGCGGGGTTGAGGGAGACCCAGTACTTC.

In its sample, this clonotype was seen many times. The rearrangement joins TRBV7-3 to TRBJ1-1; D unresolved. CDR1 and CDR2 from the germline V gene are SGHTA and FQGTGA. There are 13 residues in the CDR3. Trimming removed 4 bases from V and 0 bases from J, with 6 bases in between. As DNA, the CDR3 is TGTGCCAGCAGCTCGACAATGAACACTGAAGCTTTCTTT. Its translation: CASSSTMNTEAFF.

This clonotype was seen repeatedly, ten times or more. The V call is TRBV29-1, the J call TRBJ1-1; D perhaps matches TRBD1 (5 bases). Germline lookup yields CDR1 SQVTM and CDR2 ANQGSEA. This CDR3 spans 11 amino acids. The ends were cut back, 5 bases at V and 4 bases at J, with 8 bases in the middle. The CDR3 DNA is TGCAGCGTTCAGGGAACCACTGAAGCTTTCTTT. Protein: CSVQGTTEAFF.

This clonotype showed up many times. This chain connects TRBV12-3 or TRBV12-4 to TRBJ1-4; D is perhaps TRBD1 (5 bases). The CDR3 totals 14 residues. The ends were cut back, 10 bases at V and 10 bases at J, with 22 bases in the middle. CDR3 residues: CATSLGVPSGKLFF. Written as DNA, the CDR3 is TGTGCCACCTCCCTAGGGGTCCCCTCCGGAAAACTGTTTTTT.

This clonotype has ten or more counts. The DNA for the CDR3 is TGTGCCAGCTCCACGGACTCAAAAAACATTCAGTACTTC. Amino acids: CASSTDSKNIQYF. The gene calls are TRBV18 and TRBJ2-4; D might be TRBD2 (5 bases). CDR1 is KGHSH, CDR2 LQKENI, per germline. The CDR3 runs to 13 residues. Trimming cost V 6 bases and J 4 bases, with 10 bases left between them.

This clonotype was counted ten times or more. The rearrangement uses TRBV9 and TRBJ2-3; 11 nucleotides agree with TRBD2. Germline CDR1 SGDLS, CDR2 YYNGEE. This CDR3 region has 19 residues. J lost 4 bases, V lost 4 bases, and 17 bases had no gene match. This chain's CDR3 is CASSTRTSGGVVSADTQYF. The CDR3 nucleotides read TGTGCCAGCAGCACCCGAACTAGCGGGGGAGTCGTCAGCGCAGATACGCAGTATTTT.

This clonotype was observed at least ten times. This rearrangement joins TRBV6-1 to TRBJ1-3; 8 nucleotides match TRBD1. Trimming took 10 bases from V and 2 from J; bases not matched to a gene: 16. Germline CDR1 reads MNHNS; CDR2 reads SASEGT. The CDR3 sequence is 17 residues long. CDR3 coding DNA: TGTGCCACCCAAGAAACCAGGGGGCTCGGAGCTGGAAACACCATATATTTT. It is translated as CATQETRGLGAGNTIYF.

This clonotype turned up a few times. The chain has TRBV18 and TRBJ2-3; D not resolved. V lost 0 bases to trimming and J lost 3 bases, with 10 bases between them. The CDR3 spans 15 residues. The germline V gene encodes CDR1 KGHSH and CDR2 LQKENI. Here the CDR3 reads CASSPPQSRTDTQYF. The CDR3 DNA reads as TGTGCCAGCTCACCACCCCAGAGCCGAACAGATACGCAGTATTTT.

This clonotype was found many times. The J gene is TRBJ2-3, the V gene TRBV7-2; D ambiguous. Trimming took 1 base from V and 4 from J, leaving 9 bases between them. This CDR3 comprises 14 residues. Germline V gene lookup returns CDR1 SGHTA and CDR2 FQGNSA. CDR3 protein: CASSLVGSADTQYF. Here the CDR3 DNA reads TGTGCCAGCAGCTTAGTCGGTTCGGCAGATACGCAGTATTTT.

In its sample, this clonotype was seen a few times. The CDR3 nucleotides are TGTGCCACCAGCAGAGATCGAGGGATTAAGGGTGGCTACACCTTC. Residues: CATSRDRGIKGGYTF. The J gene is TRBJ1-2, the V gene TRBV15; D is undetermined. This CDR3 has 15 amino acids. Germline CDR1 LNHNV, CDR2 YYDKDF (reference sequence). V was pared by 0 bases and J by 7 bases, with 15 bases between.

This clonotype has ten or more counts. This chain joins TRBV3-1 and TRBJ1-4; maybe TRBD1 (6 bases). The CDR3 sequence is 19 residues long. Looked up from germline, CDR1 is LGHDT and CDR2 is YNNKEL (reference sequence). V gave up 1 base and J gave up 0 bases, with 18 bases separating them. The CDR3 protein is CASSQGRTALSATNEKLFF. DNA of the CDR3: TGTGCCAGCAGCCAAGGGCGGACAGCTCTTTCTGCAACTAATGAAAAACTGTTTTTT.

This clonotype was seen many times. The chain carries TRBV6-5 and TRBJ1-2, with 7 bases lining up with TRBD1. Germline V lookup: CDR1 MNHEY, CDR2 SVGAGI. V shed 6 bases and J 2 bases; nucleotides not matched to a gene: 9. CDR3 length: 15 residues. As DNA, the CDR3 is TGTGCCAGCAGAGCCGACAGGGCCATAAACTATGGCTACACCTTC. This encodes CASRADRAINYGYTF.

This clonotype was counted ten times or more. The chain carries TRBV28 and TRBJ1-5; weak D call: TRBD1 (5 bases). V lost 1 base and J 11 bases, leaving 12 bases between the germline ends. Germline lookup yields CDR1 MDHEN and CDR2 SYDVKM. The CDR3 has 13 amino acids. This chain's CDR3 is CASSLFQGSSQHF. As DNA, the CDR3 is TGTGCCAGCAGTTTATTTCAGGGTTCGTCCCAGCATTTT. Full variable domain (rest looked up from reference TRBV28 and TRBJ1-5): DVKVTQSSRYLVKRTGEKVFLECVQDMDHENMFWYRQDPGLGLRLIYFSYDVKMKEKGDIPEGYSVSREKKERFSLILESASTNQTSMYLCASSLFQGSSQHFGDGTRLSIL.

The rearrangement joins TRBV20-1 to TRBJ2-1, with 8 positions matching TRBD2. Germline loops: CDR1 DFQATT, CDR2 SNEGSKA (reference sequence). This CDR3 region has 16 residues. The junction had 7 bases not matched to a gene; V was cut back by 3 bases and J by 0 bases. CDR3 region: CSASGGGGLSYNEQFF. The CDR3 DNA is TGCAGTGCTAGCGGCGGCGGGGGGCTCTCCTACAATGAGCAGTTCTTC.

This chain connects TRBV20-1 to TRBJ1-5; 7 bases align to TRBD1. CDR3 size: 15 residues. Germline V gene data show CDR1 as DFQATT and CDR2 as SNEGSKA (reference sequence). With V trimmed by 6 bases and J by 2 bases, 10 bases remained unmatched. The CDR3 reads CSATGTVMGNQPQHF. CDR3 nucleotide sequence: TGCAGTGCGACCGGGACAGTTATGGGCAATCAGCCCCAGCATTTT.

This clonotype was found many times. The chain carries TRBV6-2 or TRBV6-3 and TRBJ2-5; 8 bases align to TRBD2. The CDR3 loop spans 17 amino acids. Trimming cost V 0 bases and J 5 bases; bases outside gene matches: 11. Per the germline V gene, CDR1 is MNHEY and CDR2 is SVGEGT. The CDR3 nucleotides are TGTGCCAGCAGTTACTCGGCCGAGCGGGGGCCCCAGGAGACCCAGTACTTC. Translation: CASSYSAERGPQETQYF.

The chain is built from TRBV20-1 and TRBJ1-1, with a tentative D call TRBD1 (5 bases). The CDR3 has 15 residues. Germline CDR1 and CDR2: DFQATT and SNEGSKA (reference sequence). Trimming took off 1 base at V and 4 bases at J, with 16 bases between the two ends. The chain's CDR3 is CSARGDLGGTTEAFF. The CDR3 DNA follows: TGCAGTGCTAGAGGGGATTTGGGGGGTACCACTGAAGCTTTCTTT.

This clonotype has more than one count but fewer than ten. The chain carries TRBV28 and TRBJ1-1; D gene ambiguous. The CDR3 has 16 residues. Germline V gene data show CDR1 as MDHEN and CDR2 as SYDVKM. V shed 5 bases and J shed 0 bases, with 16 bases lying between them. CDR3 region: CASSGVGHDMNTEAFF. DNA for the CDR3: TGTGCCAGCAGTGGCGTGGGTCATGACATGAACACTGAAGCTTTCTTT.

This clonotype was seen repeatedly, ten times or more. The CDR3 sequence is CASSFGGSNQPQHF. CDR3 nucleotides: TGTGCCAGCAGTTTCGGCGGTAGCAATCAGCCCCAGCATTTT. The chain combines TRBV28 with TRBJ1-5, with D unclear. The germline CDR1 and CDR2 sequences are MDHEN and SYDVKM. V was trimmed by 3 bases and J by 0 bases, leaving 6 bases between them. The CDR3 loop spans 14 amino acids.

Many counts were recorded for this clonotype. CDR3 in amino acids: CASSLLQGYEQYF. The CDR3 DNA sequence: TGTGCCAGCAGCTTATTACAGGGATACGAGCAGTACTTC. The rearrangement links TRBV7-2 to TRBJ2-7; perhaps TRBD1 as D (6 bases). This CDR3 spans 13 amino acids. Between the trimmed V and J ends, which lost 2 bases and 4 bases, there was a span of 9 bases. Germline CDR1 is SGHTA and CDR2 is FQGNSA.

This clonotype has at least ten counts. This chain joins TRBV2 and TRBJ2-7, with 8 bases fitting TRBD2. CDR3 length: 15 amino acids. Germline loops: CDR1 SNHLY, CDR2 FYNNEI. J lost 6 bases, V lost 7 bases, and 14 bases had no gene match. The CDR3 DNA sequence: TGTGCCAGCAACGGAGCGGGGGTTTGGTTATCCGAGCAGTACTTC. Protein product: CASNGAGVWLSEQYF.